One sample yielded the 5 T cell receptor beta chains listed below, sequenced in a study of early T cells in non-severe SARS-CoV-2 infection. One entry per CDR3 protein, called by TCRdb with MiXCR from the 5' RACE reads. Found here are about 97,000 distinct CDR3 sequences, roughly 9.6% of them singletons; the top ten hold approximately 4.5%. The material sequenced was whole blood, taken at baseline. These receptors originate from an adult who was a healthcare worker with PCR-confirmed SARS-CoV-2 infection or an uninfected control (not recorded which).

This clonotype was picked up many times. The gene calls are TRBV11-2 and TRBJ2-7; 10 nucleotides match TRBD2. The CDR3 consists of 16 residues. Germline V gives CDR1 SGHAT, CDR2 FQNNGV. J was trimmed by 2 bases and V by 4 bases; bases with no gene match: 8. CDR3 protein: CASSSAPGTSAYEQYF. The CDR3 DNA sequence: TGTGCCAGCAGCTCTGCCCCCGGGACTAGCGCCTACGAGCAGTACTTC.

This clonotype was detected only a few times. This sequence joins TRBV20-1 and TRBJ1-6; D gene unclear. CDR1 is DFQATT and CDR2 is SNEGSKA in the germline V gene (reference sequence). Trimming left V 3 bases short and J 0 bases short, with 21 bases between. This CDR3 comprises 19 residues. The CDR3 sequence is CSARVGPGLLSSYNSPLHF. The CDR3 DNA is TGCAGTGCTAGGGTTGGACCGGGCCTGCTCAGCTCCTATAATTCACCCCTCCACTTT.

The CDR3 region is CASSHRASGRTNTGELFF. CDR3 nucleotides: TGTGCCAGCAGCCATAGGGCTAGCGGGAGGACGAACACCGGGGAGCTGTTTTTT. This chain links TRBV28 with TRBJ2-2; 11 bases match TRBD2. Per germline, CDR1 MDHEN and CDR2 SYDVKM. This CDR3 region has 18 residues. After removal of 6 bases from V and 0 bases from J, the junction contained 9 bases not matched to a gene. The full variable domain, in which reference TRBV28 and TRBJ2-2 provide the parts outside the CDR3, is DVKVTQSSRYLVKRTGEKVFLECVQDMDHENMFWYRQDPGLGLRLIYFSYDVKMKEKGDIPEGYSVSREKKERFSLILESASTNQTSMYLCASSHRASGRTNTGELFFGEGSRLTVL.

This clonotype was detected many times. CDR3 sequence (DNA): TGTGCCAGCAGGCGGGGGGAAGCCTACGAGCAGTACTTC. It specifies CASRRGEAYEQYF. J is TRBJ2-7 and V is TRBV2; TRBD2 matches 8 bases. CDR3 length: 13 residues. Germline-derived CDR1 and CDR2 are SNHLY and FYNNEI. V shed 6 bases and J 2 bases; nucleotides not matched to a gene: 3.

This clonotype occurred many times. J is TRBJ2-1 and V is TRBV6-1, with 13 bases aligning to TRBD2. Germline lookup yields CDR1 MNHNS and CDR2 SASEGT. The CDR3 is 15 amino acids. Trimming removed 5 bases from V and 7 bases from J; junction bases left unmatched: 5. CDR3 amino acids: CASSTWTSGSNEQFF. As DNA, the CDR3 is TGTGCCAGCAGTACCTGGACTAGCGGGAGTAATGAGCAGTTCTTC.